A selection of T cell receptor beta chains follows, all from one sample in a study of a mutant IDH1 vaccine in newly diagnosed glioma. Data came from immunoSEQ multiplex PCR; TCRdb stores just in-frame clones and leaves some out. The table includes 50,000 or so clones, 80% to 90% detected once. Sequenced material: PBMCs, taken from a glioma patient treated with radiotherapy, temozolomide or both. The source of these receptors is a young man with glioma. The CDR3 runs from the conserved cysteine through the conserved F or W.

j_gene: TRBJ2-1
v_gene: TRBV27
CDR3aa: CASTALTGRSYNEQFF

j_gene: TRBJ1-1
v_gene: TRBV6-5
CDR3aa: CASSYSGPYTEAFF

j_gene: TRBJ1-1
v_gene: TRBV10-3
CDR3aa: CAISPFVGQASNTEAFF

j_gene: TRBJ1-1
v_gene: TRBV25-1
CDR3aa: CASSVPGQGAYTEAFF

j_gene: TRBJ2-7
v_gene: TRBV4-3
CDR3aa: CASSQDRASWASEQYF

j_gene: TRBJ1-6
v_gene: TRBV2
CDR3aa: CASSAFLPGTYSPLHF

j_gene: TRBJ2-7
v_gene: TRBV27
CDR3aa: CASSLVGSGRYEQYF

j_gene: TRBJ1-1
v_gene: TRBV4-1
CDR3aa: CASSHTQDRTNTEAFF

j_gene: TRBJ2-7
v_gene: TRBV10-3
CDR3aa: CAINRNTGRQREQYF

j_gene: TRBJ1-1
v_gene: TRBV5-1
CDR3aa: CASSRDGMNTEAFF

j_gene: TRBJ2-1
v_gene: TRBV5-1
CDR3aa: CANSRGEQFF

j_gene: TRBJ1-1
v_gene: TRBV19
CDR3aa: CASSMLGGYTEAFF

j_gene: TRBJ2-3
v_gene: TRBV29-1
CDR3aa: CSVESPRPGTSTDTQYF

j_gene: TRBJ1-2
v_gene: TRBV4-3
CDR3aa: CASSQEIQGAYGYTF

j_gene: TRBJ2-7
v_gene: TRBV6-1
CDR3aa: CASSDPWGPTGEQYF

j_gene: TRBJ1-2
v_gene: TRBV5-1
CDR3aa: CASSALKGPMGYTF

j_gene: TRBJ1-1
v_gene: TRBV19
CDR3aa: CASSSSDNTEAFF

j_gene: TRBJ1-1
v_gene: TRBV2
CDR3aa: CASSWTGGNTEAFF

j_gene: TRBJ2-2
v_gene: TRBV11-2
CDR3aa: CASSLTPVRAGGTGELFF

j_gene: TRBJ1-5
v_gene: TRBV27
CDR3aa: CASSPPPQTPGGQAYQPQHF

j_gene: TRBJ1-2
v_gene: TRBV5-4
CDR3aa: CASSIGWGQSGTDYGYTF

j_gene: TRBJ2-1
v_gene: TRBV5-1
CDR3aa: CASTRSSYNEQFF

j_gene: TRBJ1-2
v_gene: TRBV29-1
CDR3aa: CSVEDDDGGYGYTF

j_gene: TRBJ1-1
v_gene: TRBV30
CDR3aa: CARSDRANTEAFF

j_gene: TRBJ1-5
v_gene: TRBV27
CDR3aa: CASSLSDSYQPQHF

j_gene: TRBJ2-7
v_gene: TRBV2
CDR3aa: CASGRATYEQYF

j_gene: TRBJ2-7
v_gene: TRBV5-6
CDR3aa: CASSFNPGGSYEQYF

j_gene: TRBJ2-7
v_gene: TRBV7-2
CDR3aa: CASSFPRTGGGEQYF

j_gene: TRBJ2-1
v_gene: TRBV30
CDR3aa: CAWSGVAGGLFNEQFF

j_gene: TRBJ1-1
v_gene: TRBV7-8
CDR3aa: CASSLVTEETEAFF

j_gene: TRBJ2-5
v_gene: TRBV5-4
CDR3aa: CASSYRDSQETQYF

j_gene: TRBJ1-1
v_gene: TRBV10-3
CDR3aa: CAISESISEFGTEAFF

j_gene: TRBJ2-1
v_gene: TRBV30
CDR3aa: CAWSHGRSYNEQFF

j_gene: TRBJ1-2
v_gene: TRBV7-9
CDR3aa: CASSLIREDYGYTF

j_gene: TRBJ2-7
v_gene: TRBV6-6
CDR3aa: CASSYSGTGNYEQYF

j_gene: TRBJ2-6
v_gene: TRBV30
CDR3aa: CAWTQPGFSGANVLTF

j_gene: TRBJ1-4
v_gene: TRBV6-1
CDR3aa: CASRGGGDPEKLFF

j_gene: TRBJ2-3
v_gene: TRBV30
CDR3aa: CAWSPGTDTQYF

j_gene: TRBJ2-6
v_gene: TRBV5-4
CDR3aa: CASSLQGLLSGANVLTF

j_gene: TRBJ2-1
v_gene: TRBV30
CDR3aa: CAWSAVNEQFF

j_gene: TRBJ1-5
v_gene: TRBV10-3
CDR3aa: CAISALQSNQPQHF

j_gene: TRBJ1-1
v_gene: TRBV2
CDR3aa: CASYSWGHPEAFF

j_gene: TRBJ2-1
v_gene: TRBV4-1
CDR3aa: CASSHTSGGVYNEQFF

j_gene: TRBJ2-7
v_gene: TRBV7-9
CDR3aa: CASSGDSQVYEQYF

j_gene: TRBJ2-1
v_gene: TRBV29-1
CDR3aa: CSVEAGPSGTSYNEQFF

j_gene: TRBJ2-1
v_gene: TRBV14
CDR3aa: CASSQPGLGHEEQFF

j_gene: TRBJ1-2
v_gene: TRBV7-2
CDR3aa: CASSSPGQGDNVGYTF

j_gene: TRBJ1-4
v_gene: TRBV14
CDR3aa: CASSQARGLSEKLFF

j_gene: TRBJ1-2
v_gene: TRBV4-3
CDR3aa: CASSLVSGGRGYTF

j_gene: TRBJ1-2
v_gene: TRBV11-2
CDR3aa: CASTSDRGGYTF

j_gene: TRBJ1-2
v_gene: TRBV7-9
CDR3aa: CASTLTTGAGYTF

j_gene: TRBJ2-7
v_gene: TRBV6-4
CDR3aa: CAQPWGYSYEQYF

j_gene: TRBJ1-5
v_gene: TRBV2
CDR3aa: CASAVQNQPQHF

j_gene: TRBJ2-5
v_gene: TRBV7-3
CDR3aa: CASSLSAGQETQYF

j_gene: TRBJ1-4
v_gene: TRBV6-1
CDR3aa: CASRSGATNEKLFF

j_gene: TRBJ2-7
v_gene: TRBV4-1
CDR3aa: CASSQTGTASYEQYF

j_gene: TRBJ2-7
v_gene: TRBV4-3
CDR3aa: CASSQGTGQDEQYF

j_gene: TRBJ2-1
v_gene: TRBV5-4
CDR3aa: CASSLGERATNEQFF